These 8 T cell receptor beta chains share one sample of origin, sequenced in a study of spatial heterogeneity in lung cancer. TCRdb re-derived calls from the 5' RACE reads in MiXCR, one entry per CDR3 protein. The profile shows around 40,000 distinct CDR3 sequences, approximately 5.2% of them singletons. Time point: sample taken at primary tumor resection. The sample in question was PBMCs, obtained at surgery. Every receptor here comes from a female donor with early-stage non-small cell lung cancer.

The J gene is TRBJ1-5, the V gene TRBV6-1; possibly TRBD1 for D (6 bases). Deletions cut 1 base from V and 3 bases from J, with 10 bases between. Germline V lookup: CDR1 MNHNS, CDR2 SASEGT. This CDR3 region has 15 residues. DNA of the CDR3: TGTGCCAGCAGTGAAGAACAGGGTAACAATCAGCCCCAGCATTTT. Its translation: CASSEEQGNNQPQHF.

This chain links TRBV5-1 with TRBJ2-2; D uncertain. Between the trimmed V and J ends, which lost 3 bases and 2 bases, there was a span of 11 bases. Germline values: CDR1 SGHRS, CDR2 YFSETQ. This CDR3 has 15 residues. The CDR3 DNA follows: TGCGCCAGCAGCTCGCTTGCCGGAAACACCGGGGAGCTGTTTTTT. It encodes CASSSLAGNTGELFF.

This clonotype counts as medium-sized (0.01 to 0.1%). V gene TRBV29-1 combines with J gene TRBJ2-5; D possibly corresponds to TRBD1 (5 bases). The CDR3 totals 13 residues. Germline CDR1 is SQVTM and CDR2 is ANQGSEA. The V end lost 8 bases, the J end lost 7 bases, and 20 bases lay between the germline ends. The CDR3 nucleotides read TGCAGCTCTGGGGCGGCGGATTGGCCGACCCAGTACTTC. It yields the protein CSSGAADWPTQYF.

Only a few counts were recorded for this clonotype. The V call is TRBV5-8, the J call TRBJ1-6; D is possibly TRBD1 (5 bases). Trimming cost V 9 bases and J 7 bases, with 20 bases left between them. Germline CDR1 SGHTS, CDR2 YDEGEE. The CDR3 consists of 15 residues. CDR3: CATTFSGVWNSPLHF. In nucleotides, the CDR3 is TGTGCCACCACCTTTTCGGGGGTCTGGAATTCACCCCTCCACTTT.

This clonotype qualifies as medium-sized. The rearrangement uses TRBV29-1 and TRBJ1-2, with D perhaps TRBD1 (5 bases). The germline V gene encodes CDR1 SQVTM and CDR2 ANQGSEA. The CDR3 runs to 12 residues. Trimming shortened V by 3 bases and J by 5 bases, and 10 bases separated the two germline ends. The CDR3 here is CSVDSGAYGYTF. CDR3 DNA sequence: TGCAGCGTTGACTCCGGGGCTTATGGCTACACCTTC.

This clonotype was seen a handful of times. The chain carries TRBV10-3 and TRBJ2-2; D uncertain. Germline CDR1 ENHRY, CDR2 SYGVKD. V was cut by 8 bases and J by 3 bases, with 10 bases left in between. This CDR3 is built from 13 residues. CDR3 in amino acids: CAIHQTDTGELFF. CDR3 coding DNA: TGTGCCATCCACCAGACCGACACCGGGGAGCTGTTTTTT.

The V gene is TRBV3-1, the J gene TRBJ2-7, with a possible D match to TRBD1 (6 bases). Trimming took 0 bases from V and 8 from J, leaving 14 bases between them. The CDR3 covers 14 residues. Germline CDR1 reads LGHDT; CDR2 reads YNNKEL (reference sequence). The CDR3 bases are TGTGCCAGCAGCCAAGATGGGACATTTGCCAAGCAGTACTTC. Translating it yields CASSQDGTFAKQYF.

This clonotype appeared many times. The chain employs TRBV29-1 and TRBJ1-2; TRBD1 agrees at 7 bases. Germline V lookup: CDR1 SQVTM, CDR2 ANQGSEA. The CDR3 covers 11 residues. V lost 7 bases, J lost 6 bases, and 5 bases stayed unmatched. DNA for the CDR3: TGCAGCGGGTCCGGGACAGATGGCTACACCTTC. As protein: CSGSGTDGYTF.